Below are 18 T cell receptor beta chains sequenced from a single sample in a study of T-cell memory formation after mild COVID-19 (dated by TCRdb to the early 2020s). Receptor libraries were prepared by 5' RACE. TCRdb names Illumina NovaSeq 6000 as the instrument used. TCRdb itself trimmed the public reads at Q25 with fastp, ran MiXCR and retained productive beta chains. Each entry is one CDR3 protein sequence, shown with its most common DNA and genes. Present in this sample are hundreds of thousands of distinct CDR3 sequences, roughly 14% of which were seen just once. The ten top clones hold under 2.5% of the sample. Sequencing was carried out using PBMCs or a T cell subset sorted from them (not recorded which). The receptors derive from an adult woman who had mild COVID-19 (a few samples of this study predate the infection). The sample titles of this study are shuffled in the database, so cell type and time point are left out; the donor was told from shared clones.

Points on this clonotype: A much larger clone differs from this one at a single base, so this may be a read error. The rearrangement uses TRBV7-9 and TRBJ2-3; D gene ambiguous. CDR3 length equals 14 residues. Germline CDR1 SEHNR, CDR2 FQNEAQ (reference sequence). Trimming removed 5 bases at V and 6 bases at J, with 15 bases between. DNA for the CDR3: TGTGCCAGCAGCATCCAGGTGGGCCCCGATACGCAGTATTTT. This codes for CASSIQVGPDTQYF.

This chain connects TRBV6-5 to TRBJ2-7; the match to TRBD1 covers 7 bases. This CDR3 comprises 15 residues. Trimming cost V 5 bases and J 0 bases; bases outside gene matches: 7. In germline, CDR1 is MNHEY, CDR2 SVGAGI. The CDR3 here is CASSRGQVSSYEQYF. CDR3 coding DNA: TGTGCCAGCAGTCGTGGACAGGTGAGCTCCTACGAGCAGTACTTC.

This chain links TRBV5-1 with TRBJ2-5; D may be TRBD2 (6 bases). The CDR3 loop spans 14 amino acids. Germline assignment: CDR1 SGHRS and CDR2 YFSETQ. Trimming pared 4 bases from V and 2 bases from J, leaving 12 bases between. Here the CDR3 reads CASSGGDRQETQYF. The CDR3 nucleotides read TGCGCCAGCAGCGGAGGGGACCGGCAAGAGACCCAGTACTTC.

The rearrangement joins TRBV5-1 to TRBJ2-7, with D unclear. Germline CDR1 is SGHRS and CDR2 is YFSETQ. This CDR3 has 14 residues. V was pared by 4 bases and J by 1 base, with 12 bases between. This CDR3 reads CASSREKISYEQYF. The CDR3 DNA follows: TGCGCCAGCAGCAGGGAAAAGATTTCCTACGAGCAGTACTTC.

This chain uses TRBV6-5 with TRBJ2-4; possibly TRBD1 or TRBD2 for D (7 bases each). The germline V gene encodes CDR1 MNHEY and CDR2 SVGAGI. CDR3 size: 16 residues. V lost 1 base, J lost 3 bases, and 13 bases lay in between. CDR3 in amino acids: CASSYYPGGDKNIQYF. The CDR3, as DNA: TGTGCCAGCAGTTACTATCCAGGGGGGGACAAAAACATTCAGTACTTC.

This clonotype occurred a few times. The chain combines TRBV4-3 with TRBJ2-1; a possible D gene is TRBD2 (5 bases). V gave up 3 bases and J gave up 6 bases, with 15 bases separating them. The germline V gene encodes CDR1 LGHNA and CDR2 YSLEER. This CDR3 spans 15 amino acids. The CDR3 sequence is CASSHRDRTANEQFF. The CDR3 DNA reads TGCGCCAGCAGCCACCGGGATCGCACGGCCAATGAGCAGTTCTTC.

The chain employs TRBV2 and TRBJ2-2; possibly TRBD2 for D (5 bases). Germline V gene data show CDR1 as SNHLY and CDR2 as FYNNEI. This CDR3 has 15 residues. Between the trimmed V and J ends, which lost 4 bases and 5 bases, there was a span of 14 bases. CDR3 DNA sequence: TGTGCCAGCAGTGTTGACGCAGGAGGTACCGGGGAGCTGTTTTTT. Translating gives CASSVDAGGTGELFF.

The chain recombines TRBV18 with TRBJ2-3; D is unclear. Looked up from germline, CDR1 is KGHSH and CDR2 is LQKENI. Trimming removed 3 bases from V and 8 bases from J, with 12 bases in between. The CDR3 extends over 13 amino acids. The CDR3 bases are TGTGCCAGCTCACCCCTGCCGGGCAGTACGCAGTATTTT. The encoded protein is CASSPLPGSTQYF.

This clonotype has ten or more counts. The chain employs TRBV3-1 and TRBJ1-5; 8 nucleotides line up with TRBD1. This CDR3 is built from 16 residues. Unmatched junction bases numbered 8, after V lost 1 base and J lost 6 bases. CDR1 and CDR2 (germline): LGHDT, YNNKEL (reference sequence). The CDR3 reads CASSQGAPGGGQPQHF. DNA of the CDR3: TGTGCCAGCAGCCAAGGGGCCCCAGGGGGCGGTCAGCCCCAGCATTTT.

Only a few counts were recorded for this clonotype. The V call is TRBV5-6, the J call TRBJ1-1; weak D call: TRBD1 (6 bases). The CDR3 consists of 15 residues. V was trimmed by 0 bases and J by 5 bases, leaving 14 bases between them. Germline V gives CDR1 SGHDT, CDR2 YYEEEE. The CDR3 nucleotides are TGTGCCAGCAGCTTGGGTGGCAGGGGTTCGACTGAAGCTTTCTTT. Translating it yields CASSLGGRGSTEAFF.

The V gene is TRBV12-3 or TRBV12-4, the J gene TRBJ2-1; D is perhaps TRBD1 (7 bases). The CDR3 totals 17 residues. V was trimmed by 5 bases and J by 8 bases, leaving 25 bases between them. CDR3 DNA sequence: TGTGCCAGCAGTCCGGGGGAGCGGGCGTGGACAGGACATGAGCAGTTCTTC. Translation gives CASSPGERAWTGHEQFF.

This clonotype was picked up a small number of times. Germline and junction disagree at one end, which may indicate a read error. This rearrangement joins TRBV7-9 to TRBJ2-5, with D tentatively TRBD2 (6 bases). Germline CDR1 is SEHNR and CDR2 is FQNEAQ (reference sequence). The CDR3 is made up of 16 amino acids. The CDR3 sequence: CASSIARDSFRETQYF. The CDR3 nucleotides read TGTGCCAGCAGCATAGCCCGGGACTCCTTCCGGGAGACCCAGTACTTC.

CDR3 region: CASSYALWGGDSYNEQFF. CDR3 DNA: TGCGCCAGCAGCTACGCGTTATGGGGGGGTGACTCCTACAATGAGCAGTTCTTC. The chain recombines TRBV5-1 with TRBJ2-1, with 7 bases matching TRBD2. Trimming took 3 bases from V and 0 from J; bases not matched to a gene: 12. This CDR3 region has 18 residues. Germline V CDR1 and CDR2: SGHRS, YFSETQ.

The J gene is TRBJ1-1, the V gene TRBV9; D perhaps matches TRBD1 (6 bases). CDR3 length: 14 residues. Germline loops: CDR1 SGDLS, CDR2 YYNGEE. With 6 bases removed from V and 2 bases from J, the gap between germline ends came to 14 bases. The CDR3 DNA is TGTGCCAGCACCACGGGGGGGGGCAACACTGAAGCTTTCTTT. It translates to CASTTGGGNTEAFF.

The chain couples TRBV27 to TRBJ2-7, with 12 bases matching TRBD1. The CDR3 is 14 residues long. The trim removed 8 bases at V and 5 bases at J, leaving 7 bases unmatched. The germline V gene encodes CDR1 MNHEY and CDR2 SMNVEV (reference sequence). The CDR3 reads CASWDRGRINEQYF. CDR3 coding DNA: TGTGCCAGCTGGGACAGGGGGCGAATCAACGAGCAGTACTTC.

In this sample, this clonotype turned up a few times. V gene TRBV27 combines with J gene TRBJ1-2; 7 bases match TRBD1. V shed 5 bases, J shed 3 bases, and the junction held 9 bases outside the gene matches. This CDR3 is 15 amino acids long. Germline V CDR1 and CDR2: MNHEY, SMNVEV (reference sequence). The CDR3, as DNA: TGTGCCAGCAGTCCCATGGGACAGATATACTATGGCTACACCTTC. Translated, it gives CASSPMGQIYYGYTF.

V is TRBV12-3 or TRBV12-4 and J is TRBJ1-1; maybe TRBD1 (6 bases). V was cut by 6 bases and J by 4 bases, with 12 bases left in between. CDR3 length: 13 residues. CDR3 region: CASRYREGTEAFF. The CDR3 DNA sequence: TGTGCCAGCAGGTACAGGGAAGGCACTGAAGCTTTCTTT.

The chain couples TRBV7-9 to TRBJ2-5; the match to TRBD2 covers 7 bases. Germline loops: CDR1 SEHNR, CDR2 FQNEAQ (reference sequence). The CDR3 loop spans 15 amino acids. J was trimmed by 2 bases and V by 0 bases; bases with no gene match: 3. The CDR3 sequence: CASSLASGVQETQYF. For the CDR3, the DNA is TGTGCCAGCAGCTTAGCCAGCGGGGTACAAGAGACCCAGTACTTC.